Included here is one T cell receptor beta chain sequence, with context. Its specificity is unknown. RNA transcripts yielded amplified TCR beta CDR3 regions. When the TCR CDR3 underwent first-round RT-PCR, the HTBI primer set was used. TCRdb redid the calling of the multiplex PCR reads with MiXCR, one entry per CDR3 protein. The sample shows over 500,000 distinct CDR3 sequences, roughly 15% of them seen only once. These data belong to a study of T cells in Graves' hyperthyroidism and ophthalmopathy. Study-level information: Any treatment followed the collection of peripheral blood at initial diagnosis.

There are 16 residues in the CDR3. Germline CDR1 reads ENHRY; CDR2 reads SYGVKD. The J segment lost 2 bases and the V segment lost 2 bases, leaving 6 bases of the junction unmatched. Clinicians diagnosed patients from clinical symptoms, serum thyroxine and TRAb, thyroid ultrasound and orbital computed tomography. Study findings and constraints: A median approximately 6.8 months before onset, the model predicted ophthalmopathy. Most clonotypes expanded in thyroid above 0.001 were likewise present in blood.

The chain employs TRBV10-3 and TRBJ2-3; 8 bases are shared with TRBD2. The TCR was taken from a woman aged 40 to 55 with Graves' hyperthyroidism. Sequencing was done on a sample of blood. Written as DNA, the CDR3 is TGTGCCATCAGTGAGGGTTCAGCGGGAGTCACAGATACGCAGTATTTT. Translation: CAISEGSAGVTDTQYF.